This TCR beta chain was identified in a study of T cell clones after liver transplantation. The wider study: TCRbeta sequencing after a pre-transplant mixed lymphocyte reaction identified graft-donor-reactive clones, later tracked in post-transplant blood.

Overall study findings and caveats: Small, mixed patient groups and varying post-transplant times limit these conclusions.

A word on this clone: Its antigen is not known.

Only in-frame clones appear in the TCRdb table, and some are missing; sequencing was by immunoSEQ multiplex PCR. The repertoire holds over 70,000 clones, with 75% to 90% as singletons. CDR1 and CDR2 (germline): SGHRS, YFSETQ. J was trimmed by 4 bases and V by 2 bases; bases with no gene match: 6. This CDR3 has 16 residues. Sorting of unstimulated PBMCs yielded separate CD3+CD4+ and CD3+CD8+ fractions. The TCR comes from a human patient who received a liver transplant. Some T cells may trace back to the graft donor. The chain joins TRBV5-1 to TRBJ2-7, with 13 bases lining up with TRBD2. The sequenced sample was CD4+ T cells from blood, obtained 12 months after liver transplant. The CDR3 sequence is CASSLLAGGLAYEQYF. In DNA form, the CDR3 reads TGCGCCAGCAGCTTACTAGCGGGAGGGTTGGCGTACGAGCAGTACTTC.